This is a list of T cell receptor beta chains from one sample in a study of regulatory T cells in long-lasting Graves disease. MiXCR, run by TCRdb on the multiplex PCR reads, gives a single entry per CDR3 protein. The sample holds about 350,000 distinct CDR3 sequences, over 15% seen once. Separately, the same data were catalogued under a study of T cells in Graves' hyperthyroidism and ophthalmopathy.

Source: peripheral blood mononuclear cells (PBMCs), taken at new diagnosis, from a patient treated with antithyroid drugs. The receptors here all came from a man in his forties or fifties with Graves disease. Both conserved end residues are part of each CDR3. The order of the fields is clone size, J gene, D gene, V gene, CDR3 protein, CDR3 DNA. D genes are given only for firm matches. Rows give clone size only sometimes, using once, few, many, or a class for an expanded clone.

clone size: many; J gene: TRBJ1-2; D gene: TRBD1; V gene: TRBV12-3/TRBV12-4; CDR3 protein: CASSFPDRVGGYTF; CDR3 DNA: TGTGCCAGCAGTTTCCCCGACAGGGTAGGGGGCTACACCTTC
clone size: many; J gene: TRBJ2-3; D gene: .; V gene: TRBV18; CDR3 protein: CASSPGAGDDTQYF; CDR3 DNA: TGTGCCAGCTCACCGGGGGCCGGTGATGATACGCAGTATTTT
clone size: few; J gene: TRBJ2-4; D gene: .; V gene: TRBV14; CDR3 protein: CASSQAGPFTKNIQYF; CDR3 DNA: TGTGCCAGCAGCCAAGCAGGGCCTTTCACCAAAAACATTCAGTACTTC
clone size: many; J gene: TRBJ2-5; D gene: TRBD2; V gene: TRBV28; CDR3 protein: CASTLGLAGTETQYF; CDR3 DNA: TGTGCCAGCACCTTGGGCCTAGCGGGGACAGAGACCCAGTACTTC
clone size: many; J gene: TRBJ2-4; D gene: TRBD1; V gene: TRBV28; CDR3 protein: CASSQTGTGDIQYF; CDR3 DNA: TGTGCCAGCAGTCAGACAGGGACAGGGGACATTCAGTACTTC
clone size: .; J gene: TRBJ2-7; D gene: .; V gene: TRBV28; CDR3 protein: CASSPNYRVTGYEQYF; CDR3 DNA: TGTGCCAGCAGTCCCAACTACAGGGTAACGGGCTACGAGCAGTACTTC
clone size: many; J gene: TRBJ1-5; D gene: TRBD1; V gene: TRBV12-3/TRBV12-4; CDR3 protein: CASSLQGGLRPQHF; CDR3 DNA: TGTGCCAGCAGTCTTCAGGGGGGTCTACGGCCCCAGCATTTT
clone size: few; J gene: TRBJ2-1; D gene: TRBD2; V gene: TRBV10-3; CDR3 protein: CAISGGSGGAREQFF; CDR3 DNA: TGTGCCATCAGTGGAGGAAGCGGGGGGGCTCGTGAGCAGTTCTTC
clone size: few; J gene: TRBJ1-1; D gene: .; V gene: TRBV14; CDR3 protein: CASSQGNRVTEAFF; CDR3 DNA: TGTGCCAGCAGCCAAGGAAACAGGGTTACTGAAGCTTTCTTT
clone size: many; J gene: TRBJ1-2; D gene: .; V gene: TRBV9; CDR3 protein: CASSVEQGESYGYTF; CDR3 DNA: TGTGCCAGCAGCGTAGAACAGGGAGAATCCTATGGCTACACCTTC
clone size: few; J gene: TRBJ2-2; D gene: .; V gene: TRBV30; CDR3 protein: CAWSDGGPTGELFF; CDR3 DNA: TGTGCCTGGAGTGATGGGGGGCCCACCGGGGAGCTGTTTTTT
clone size: few; J gene: TRBJ2-1; D gene: TRBD2; V gene: TRBV2; CDR3 protein: CASSEKRGGIEQFF; CDR3 DNA: TGTGCCAGCAGTGAGAAGCGGGGGGGCATTGAGCAGTTCTTC
clone size: .; J gene: TRBJ2-1; D gene: .; V gene: TRBV10-2; CDR3 protein: CASSEWRGRRSSYNEQFF; CDR3 DNA: TGCGCCAGCAGTGAGTGGCGGGGGCGTAGAAGCTCCTACAATGAGCAGTTCTTC
clone size: few; J gene: TRBJ2-1; D gene: TRBD1; V gene: TRBV3-1; CDR3 protein: CASSPPGQGSHEQFF; CDR3 DNA: TGTGCCAGCAGCCCCCCGGGACAGGGTTCTCATGAGCAGTTCTTC
clone size: many; J gene: TRBJ2-1; D gene: TRBD1; V gene: TRBV2; CDR3 protein: CASIQGGKNEQFF; CDR3 DNA: TGTGCCAGCATACAGGGGGGTAAAAATGAGCAGTTCTTC
clone size: .; J gene: TRBJ2-3; D gene: .; V gene: TRBV4-3; CDR3 protein: CASSQGGGRIRSIF; CDR3 DNA: .
clone size: many; J gene: TRBJ1-2; D gene: TRBD1; V gene: TRBV30; CDR3 protein: CAWTRQGGGGYTF; CDR3 DNA: TGTGCCTGGACCCGACAGGGAGGGGGAGGCTACACCTTC
clone size: .; J gene: TRBJ1-2; D gene: .; V gene: TRBV12-3/TRBV12-4; CDR3 protein: CASSGAGRGGYTF; CDR3 DNA: TGTGCCAGCTCCGGGGCAGGGCGGGGTGGCTACACCTTC
clone size: many; J gene: TRBJ1-1; D gene: .; V gene: TRBV10-3; CDR3 protein: CAIKGGNGGEAFF; CDR3 DNA: TGTGCCATCAAGGGGGGCAACGGAGGTGAAGCTTTCTTT
clone size: many; J gene: TRBJ2-3; D gene: TRBD1; V gene: TRBV27; CDR3 protein: CASSFEPRDSITDTQYF; CDR3 DNA: TGTGCCAGCAGTTTCGAACCAAGGGACAGCATCACAGATACGCAGTATTTT
clone size: many; J gene: TRBJ2-1; D gene: TRBD1; V gene: TRBV7-3; CDR3 protein: CASSMRAGTGSYNEQFF; CDR3 DNA: TGTGCCAGCAGCATGCGTGCCGGGACAGGTAGCTACAATGAGCAGTTCTTC
clone size: .; J gene: TRBJ1-2; D gene: .; V gene: TRBV6-2/TRBV6-3; CDR3 protein: CASSYSPNYGYTF; CDR3 DNA: TGTGCCAGCAGTTACTCTCCTAACTATGGCTACACCTTC
clone size: .; J gene: TRBJ1-2; D gene: .; V gene: TRBV6-5; CDR3 protein: CASNYLYGTDAGYTF; CDR3 DNA: TGTGCCAGCAATTACCTTTACGGGACCGACGCGGGCTACACCTTC
clone size: .; J gene: TRBJ2-7; D gene: TRBD1; V gene: TRBV29-1; CDR3 protein: CSARQGSSYEQYF; CDR3 DNA: TGCAGCGCCCGACAGGGTAGCTCCTACGAGCAGTACTTC
clone size: .; J gene: TRBJ2-7; D gene: .; V gene: TRBV15; CDR3 protein: CATSRDKGPYEQYF; CDR3 DNA: TGTGCCACCAGCAGAGATAAGGGCCCATACGAGCAGTACTTC
clone size: .; J gene: TRBJ1-1; D gene: TRBD1; V gene: TRBV18; CDR3 protein: CASSPPGQGVSSEAFF; CDR3 DNA: TGTGCCAGCTCACCGCCTGGACAGGGAGTTAGTAGTGAAGCTTTCTTT
clone size: many; J gene: TRBJ1-5; D gene: .; V gene: TRBV7-2; CDR3 protein: CASSFASGSNQPQHF; CDR3 DNA: TGTGCCAGCAGCTTTGCATCCGGAAGCAATCAGCCCCAGCATTTT
clone size: .; J gene: TRBJ1-2; D gene: .; V gene: TRBV28; CDR3 protein: CASSLPQGYTF; CDR3 DNA: TGTGCCAGCAGTTTACCCCAGGGCTACACCTTC
clone size: many; J gene: TRBJ1-2; D gene: .; V gene: TRBV18; CDR3 protein: CASSPSYRESSNYGYTF; CDR3 DNA: TGTGCCAGCTCACCGTCCTACAGGGAGTCGTCTAACTATGGCTACACCTTC
clone size: many; J gene: TRBJ2-7; D gene: .; V gene: TRBV4-1; CDR3 protein: CASSQAEQSYEQYF; CDR3 DNA: TGCGCCAGCAGCCAAGCGGAGCAATCCTACGAGCAGTACTTC
clone size: few; J gene: TRBJ2-1; D gene: .; V gene: TRBV12-3/TRBV12-4; CDR3 protein: CASRGLGQFF; CDR3 DNA: TGTGCCAGCAGGGGATTAGGGCAGTTCTTC
clone size: many; J gene: TRBJ2-3; D gene: .; V gene: TRBV18; CDR3 protein: CASSPPRTASSTDTQYF; CDR3 DNA: TGTGCCAGCTCACCACCGAGGACAGCCTCTAGCACAGATACGCAGTATTTT
clone size: few; J gene: TRBJ1-6; D gene: TRBD1; V gene: TRBV5-5; CDR3 protein: CASSLGRTGATPLHF; CDR3 DNA: TGTGCCAGCAGCTTGGGACGGACAGGGGCTACACCCCTCCACTTT
clone size: .; J gene: TRBJ1-6; D gene: .; V gene: TRBV2; CDR3 protein: CASSRQNHNSPLHF; CDR3 DNA: TGTGCCAGCAGTCGACAGAATCATAATTCACCCCTCCACTTT
clone size: many; J gene: TRBJ1-5; D gene: .; V gene: TRBV20-1; CDR3 protein: CSARGYSVQPQHF; CDR3 DNA: TGCAGTGCTAGAGGGTATTCGGTTCAGCCCCAGCATTTT
clone size: .; J gene: TRBJ1-6; D gene: TRBD1; V gene: TRBV5-6; CDR3 protein: CASSKERTGTPLHF; CDR3 DNA: TGTGCCAGCAGCAAGGAGAGGACAGGGACACCCCTCCACTTT
clone size: .; J gene: TRBJ1-4; D gene: .; V gene: TRBV7-2; CDR3 protein: CASASPNEKLFF; CDR3 DNA: TGTGCCAGCGCATCCCCTAATGAAAAACTGTTTTTT
clone size: .; J gene: TRBJ2-2; D gene: .; V gene: TRBV2; CDR3 protein: CASGTGEGGELFF; CDR3 DNA: TGTGCCAGCGGCACAGGGGAGGGCGGGGAGCTGTTTTTT
clone size: many; J gene: TRBJ2-7; D gene: .; V gene: TRBV20-1; CDR3 protein: CSARAPGREQYF; CDR3 DNA: TGCAGTGCTAGAGCTCCCGGCCGGGAGCAGTACTTC
clone size: .; J gene: TRBJ1-6; D gene: .; V gene: TRBV7-6; CDR3 protein: CASSPQGSNSPLHF; CDR3 DNA: TGTGCCAGCAGCCCGCAGGGAAGTAATTCACCCCTCCACTTT
clone size: many; J gene: TRBJ1-1; D gene: .; V gene: TRBV5-1; CDR3 protein: CASSSNPLQGSTEAFF; CDR3 DNA: TGCGCCAGCAGCTCAAACCCTTTACAGGGTAGCACTGAAGCTTTCTTT
clone size: few; J gene: TRBJ2-2; D gene: .; V gene: TRBV4-1; CDR3 protein: CASSQATVSSGELFF; CDR3 DNA: TGCGCCAGCAGCCAAGCGACAGTCTCCTCCGGGGAGCTGTTTTTT
clone size: .; J gene: TRBJ2-5; D gene: .; V gene: TRBV11-2; CDR3 protein: CASSLVGGGHQETQYF; CDR3 DNA: TGTGCCAGCAGCTTAGTAGGTGGAGGACACCAAGAGACCCAGTACTTC
clone size: many; J gene: TRBJ1-1; D gene: TRBD1; V gene: TRBV29-1; CDR3 protein: CSASRGLNTEAFF; CDR3 DNA: TGCAGCGCATCCAGGGGGTTGAACACTGAAGCTTTCTTT
clone size: many; J gene: TRBJ2-6; D gene: .; V gene: TRBV6-2/TRBV6-3; CDR3 protein: CASSSVDAGANVLTF; CDR3 DNA: TGTGCCAGCAGTTCCGTGGACGCTGGGGCCAACGTCCTGACTTTC
clone size: few; J gene: TRBJ2-3; D gene: TRBD2; V gene: TRBV9; CDR3 protein: CASSAGGGTDTQYF; CDR3 DNA: TGTGCCAGCAGCGCGGGAGGGGGCACAGATACGCAGTATTTT
clone size: .; J gene: TRBJ2-1; D gene: .; V gene: TRBV29-1; CDR3 protein: CSVEDQWYNEQFF; CDR3 DNA: TGCAGCGTTGAAGATCAATGGTACAATGAGCAGTTCTTC
clone size: few; J gene: TRBJ2-7; D gene: .; V gene: TRBV15; CDR3 protein: CATSRVRTRTYEQYF; CDR3 DNA: TGTGCCACCAGCAGAGTAAGGACAAGAACCTACGAGCAGTACTTC
clone size: many; J gene: TRBJ2-3; D gene: .; V gene: TRBV5-1; CDR3 protein: CASRAGWPDTQYF; CDR3 DNA: TGCGCCAGCAGGGCAGGGTGGCCAGATACGCAGTATTTT
clone size: .; J gene: TRBJ2-7; D gene: TRBD2; V gene: TRBV6-2/TRBV6-3; CDR3 protein: CASTSAGELHYEQYF; CDR3 DNA: TGTGCCAGCACCTCCGCGGGAGAGCTTCACTACGAGCAGTACTTC
clone size: .; J gene: TRBJ2-7; D gene: TRBD1; V gene: TRBV5-4; CDR3 protein: CASSLTGVAYEQYF; CDR3 DNA: TGTGCCAGCAGCTTGACAGGGGTCGCCTACGAGCAGTACTTC
clone size: .; J gene: TRBJ2-5; D gene: TRBD1; V gene: TRBV7-8; CDR3 protein: CASSETGGAGGETQYF; CDR3 DNA: TGTGCCAGCAGCGAAACAGGGGGCGCGGGTGGAGAGACCCAGTACTTC
clone size: once; J gene: TRBJ2-3; D gene: TRBD2; V gene: TRBV7-9; CDR3 protein: CASSPRLREAAIDTQYF; CDR3 DNA: TGTGCCAGCAGCCCCCGACTCCGGGAGGCCGCCATAGATACGCAGTATTTT